The 2 T cell receptor beta chains presented below share a single source sample, sequenced in a study of control samples from healthy donors and cancer patients. Here immunoSEQ multiplex PCR was the method, and the copy in TCRdb shows in-frame clones only, minus some. Among under 200,000 clones listed, about 95% were seen once. Sequencing was carried out using PBMCs. The receptor set was obtained from a man between 60 and 70 years old with colorectal cancer.

The chain has TRBV5-4 and TRBJ2-1; D is unclear. Germline-derived CDR1 and CDR2 are SGHNT and YYREEE (reference sequence). V was cut by 3 bases and J by 8 bases, with 9 bases left in between. The CDR3 runs 12 residues. The CDR3 loop reads CASSSVADEQFF. CDR3 DNA sequence: TGTGCCAGCAGCTCCGTGGCCGATGAGCAGTTCTTC.

The CDR3 sequence is CASSQDYAGRETQYF. In nucleotides, the CDR3 is TGTGCCAGCAGCCAAGATTATGCGGGAAGAGAGACCCAGTACTTC. The genes are TRBV4-2 and TRBJ2-5; D perhaps matches TRBD2 (6 bases). Germline assignment: CDR1 LGHNA and CDR2 YNFKEQ. V was cut by 0 bases and J by 4 bases, with 12 bases left in between. The CDR3 runs 15 residues.